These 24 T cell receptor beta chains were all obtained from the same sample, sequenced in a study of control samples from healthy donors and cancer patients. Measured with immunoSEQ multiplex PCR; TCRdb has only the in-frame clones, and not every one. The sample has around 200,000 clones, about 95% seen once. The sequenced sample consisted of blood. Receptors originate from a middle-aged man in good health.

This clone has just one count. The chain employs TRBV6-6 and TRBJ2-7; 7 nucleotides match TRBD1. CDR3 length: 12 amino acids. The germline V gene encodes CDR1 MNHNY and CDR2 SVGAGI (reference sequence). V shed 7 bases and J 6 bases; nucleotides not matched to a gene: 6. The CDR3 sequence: CASNPTGIEQYF. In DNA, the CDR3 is TGTGCCAGCAACCCGACAGGGATCGAGCAGTACTTC.

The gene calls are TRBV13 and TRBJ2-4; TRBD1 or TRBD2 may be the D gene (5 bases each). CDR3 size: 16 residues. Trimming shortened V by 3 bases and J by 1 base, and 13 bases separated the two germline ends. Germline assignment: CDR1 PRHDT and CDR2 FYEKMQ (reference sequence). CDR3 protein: CASSFGTAAAKNIQYF. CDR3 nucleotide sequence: TGTGCCAGCAGCTTCGGGACCGCGGCGGCCAAAAACATTCAGTACTTC.

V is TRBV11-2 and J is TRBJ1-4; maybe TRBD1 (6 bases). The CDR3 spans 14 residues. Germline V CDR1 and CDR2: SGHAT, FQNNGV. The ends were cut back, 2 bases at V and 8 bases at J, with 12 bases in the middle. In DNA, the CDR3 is TGTGCCAGCAGCTTAACGGGGGCAGGGGAAAAACTGTTTTTT. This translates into CASSLTGAGEKLFF.

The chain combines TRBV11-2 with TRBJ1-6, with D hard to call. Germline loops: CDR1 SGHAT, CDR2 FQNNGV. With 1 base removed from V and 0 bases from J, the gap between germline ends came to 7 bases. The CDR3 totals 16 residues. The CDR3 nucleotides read TGTGCCAGCAGCTTAGGGTTAAGCTCCTATAATTCACCCCTCCACTTT. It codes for CASSLGLSSYNSPLHF.

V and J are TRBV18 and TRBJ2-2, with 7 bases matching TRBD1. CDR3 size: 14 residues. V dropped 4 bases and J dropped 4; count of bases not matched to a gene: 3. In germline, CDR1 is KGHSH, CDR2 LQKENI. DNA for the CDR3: TGTGCCAGCTCACAGGGACAGACCACCGGGGAGCTGTTTTTT. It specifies CASSQGQTTGELFF.

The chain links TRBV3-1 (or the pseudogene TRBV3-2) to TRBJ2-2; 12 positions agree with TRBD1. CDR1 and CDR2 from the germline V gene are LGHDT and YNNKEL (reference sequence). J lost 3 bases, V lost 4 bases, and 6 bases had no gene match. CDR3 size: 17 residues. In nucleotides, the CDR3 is TGTGCCAGCAGCCTCCGGGACAGGGGGCTTTACACCGGGGAGCTGTTTTTT. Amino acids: CASSLRDRGLYTGELFF.

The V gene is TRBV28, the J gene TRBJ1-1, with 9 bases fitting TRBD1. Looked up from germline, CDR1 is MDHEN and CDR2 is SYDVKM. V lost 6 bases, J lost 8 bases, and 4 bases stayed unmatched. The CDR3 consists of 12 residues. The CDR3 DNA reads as TGTGCCAGCAGCGGGACAGGGAGAGAAGCTTTCTTT. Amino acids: CASSGTGREAFF.

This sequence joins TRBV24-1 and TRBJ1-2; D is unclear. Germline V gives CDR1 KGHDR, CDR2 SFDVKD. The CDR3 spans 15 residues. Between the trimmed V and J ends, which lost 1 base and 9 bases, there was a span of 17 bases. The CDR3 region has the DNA TGTGCCACCAGTGATTTAGAGGGTACTGGTTCGAGCTACACCTTC. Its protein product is CATSDLEGTGSSYTF.

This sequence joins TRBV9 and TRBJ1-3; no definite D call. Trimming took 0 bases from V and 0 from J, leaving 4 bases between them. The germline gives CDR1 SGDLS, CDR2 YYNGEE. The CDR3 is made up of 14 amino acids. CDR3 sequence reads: CASSVGRSGNTIYF. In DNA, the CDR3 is TGTGCCAGCAGCGTAGGCCGCTCTGGAAACACCATATATTTT.

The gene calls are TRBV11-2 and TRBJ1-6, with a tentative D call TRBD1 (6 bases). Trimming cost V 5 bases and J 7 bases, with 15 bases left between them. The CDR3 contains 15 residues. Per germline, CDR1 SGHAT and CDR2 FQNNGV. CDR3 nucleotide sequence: TGTGCCAGCAGCAGATACAGGGAAGGGAATTCACCCCTCCACTTT. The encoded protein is CASSRYREGNSPLHF.

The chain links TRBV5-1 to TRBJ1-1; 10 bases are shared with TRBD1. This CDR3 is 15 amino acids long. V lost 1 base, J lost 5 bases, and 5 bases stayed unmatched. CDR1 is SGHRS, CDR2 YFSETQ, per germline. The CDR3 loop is CASSLSGQGVTEAFF. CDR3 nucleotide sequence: TGCGCCAGCAGCTTGTCTGGACAGGGGGTTACTGAAGCTTTCTTT.

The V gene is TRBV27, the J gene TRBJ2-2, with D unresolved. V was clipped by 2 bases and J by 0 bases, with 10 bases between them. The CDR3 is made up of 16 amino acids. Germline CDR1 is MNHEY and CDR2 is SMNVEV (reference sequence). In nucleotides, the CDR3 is TGTGCCAGCAGTTTAAGAGCCCCCGCGAACACCGGGGAGCTGTTTTTT. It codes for CASSLRAPANTGELFF.

The chain's CDR3 is CSAALEEQYF. CDR3 DNA: TGCAGTGCCGCCTTGGAGGAGCAGTACTTC. V and J are TRBV20-1 and TRBJ2-7; D is undetermined. Looked up from germline, CDR1 is DFQATT and CDR2 is SNEGSKA (reference sequence). This CDR3 is built from 10 residues. Trimming shortened V by 6 bases and J by 7 bases, and 10 bases separated the two germline ends.

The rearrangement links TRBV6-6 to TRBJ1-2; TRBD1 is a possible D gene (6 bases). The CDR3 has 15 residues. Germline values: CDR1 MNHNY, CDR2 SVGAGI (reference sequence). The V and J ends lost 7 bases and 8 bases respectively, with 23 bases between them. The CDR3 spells CASTATGGPRRGYTF. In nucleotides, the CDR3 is TGTGCCAGCACCGCAACGGGGGGGCCGAGGAGGGGCTACACCTTC.

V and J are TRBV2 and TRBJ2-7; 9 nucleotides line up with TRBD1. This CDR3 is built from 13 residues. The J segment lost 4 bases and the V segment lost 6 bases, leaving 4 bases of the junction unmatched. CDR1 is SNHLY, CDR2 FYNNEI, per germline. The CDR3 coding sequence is TGTGCCAGCAGCGGGACAGGGTCGTACGAGCAGTACTTC. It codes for CASSGTGSYEQYF.

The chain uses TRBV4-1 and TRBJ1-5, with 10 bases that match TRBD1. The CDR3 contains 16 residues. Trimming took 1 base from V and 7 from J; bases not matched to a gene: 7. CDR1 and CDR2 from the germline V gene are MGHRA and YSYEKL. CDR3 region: CASSQGPGQGTQPQHF. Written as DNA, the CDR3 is TGCGCCAGCAGCCAAGGACCGGGACAGGGGACCCAGCCCCAGCATTTT.

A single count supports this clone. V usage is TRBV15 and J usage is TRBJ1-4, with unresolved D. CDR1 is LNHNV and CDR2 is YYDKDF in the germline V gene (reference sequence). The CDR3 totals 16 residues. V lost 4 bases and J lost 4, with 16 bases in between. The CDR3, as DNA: TGTGCCACCAGCAATCCATTCAGGCGGAATAATGAAAAACTGTTTTTT. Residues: CATSNPFRRNNEKLFF. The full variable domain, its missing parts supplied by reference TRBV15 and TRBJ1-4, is DAMVIQNPRYQVTQFGKPVTLSCSQTLNHNVMYWYQQKSSQAPKLLFHYYDKDFNNEADTPDNFQSRRPNTSFCFLDIRSPGLGDTAMYLCATSNPFRRNNEKLFFGSGTQLSVL.

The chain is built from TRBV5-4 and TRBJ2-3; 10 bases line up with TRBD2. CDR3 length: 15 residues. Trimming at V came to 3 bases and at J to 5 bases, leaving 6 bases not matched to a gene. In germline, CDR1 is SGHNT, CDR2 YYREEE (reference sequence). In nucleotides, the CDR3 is TGTGCCAGCAGCTACCCTAGCGGGGGTTTAGATACGCAGTATTTT. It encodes CASSYPSGGLDTQYF.

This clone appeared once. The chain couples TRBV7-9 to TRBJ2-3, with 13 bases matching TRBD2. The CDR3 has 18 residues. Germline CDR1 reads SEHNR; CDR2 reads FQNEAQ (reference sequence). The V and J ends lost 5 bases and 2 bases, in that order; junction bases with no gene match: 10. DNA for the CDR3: TGTGCCAGCAGCCCAAGACTAGCGGGGGGCGGGTCCACAGATACGCAGTATTTT. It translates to CASSPRLAGGGSTDTQYF.

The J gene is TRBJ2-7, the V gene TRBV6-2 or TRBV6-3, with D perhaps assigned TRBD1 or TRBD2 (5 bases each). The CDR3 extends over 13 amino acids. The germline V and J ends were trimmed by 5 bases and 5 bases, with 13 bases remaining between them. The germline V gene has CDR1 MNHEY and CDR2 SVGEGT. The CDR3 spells CASSRGRIDEQYV. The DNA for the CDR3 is TGTGCCAGCAGTCGGGGCAGGATCGACGAGCAGTACGTC.

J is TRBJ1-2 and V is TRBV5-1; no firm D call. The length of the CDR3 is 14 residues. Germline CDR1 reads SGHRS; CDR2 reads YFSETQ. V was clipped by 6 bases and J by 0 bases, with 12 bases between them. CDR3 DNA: TGCGCCAGCAAGGGTTCTTTGGCTAACTATGGCTACACCTTC. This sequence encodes CASKGSLANYGYTF.

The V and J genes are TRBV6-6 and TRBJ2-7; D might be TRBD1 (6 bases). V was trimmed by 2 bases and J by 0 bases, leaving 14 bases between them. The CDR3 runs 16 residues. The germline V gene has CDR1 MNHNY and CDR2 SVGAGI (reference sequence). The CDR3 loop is CASSYTETGYSYEQYF. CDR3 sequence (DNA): TGTGCCAGCAGTTACACCGAGACAGGTTACTCCTACGAGCAGTACTTC.

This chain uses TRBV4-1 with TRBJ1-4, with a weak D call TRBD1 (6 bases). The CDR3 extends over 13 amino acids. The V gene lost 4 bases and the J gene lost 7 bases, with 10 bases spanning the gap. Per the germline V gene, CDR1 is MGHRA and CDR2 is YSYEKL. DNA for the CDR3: TGCGCCAGCAGCCTCGGGGGCAGTGAAAAACTGTTTTTT. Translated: CASSLGGSEKLFF.

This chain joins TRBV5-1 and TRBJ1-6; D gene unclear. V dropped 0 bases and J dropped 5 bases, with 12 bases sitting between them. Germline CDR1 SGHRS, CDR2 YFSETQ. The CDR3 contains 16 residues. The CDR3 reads CASSLDAKSNNSPLHF. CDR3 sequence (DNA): TGCGCCAGCAGCTTGGACGCCAAATCCAATAATTCACCCCTCCACTTT. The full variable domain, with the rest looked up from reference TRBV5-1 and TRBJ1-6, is KAGVTQTPRYLIKTRGQQVTLSCSPISGHRSVSWYQQTPGQGLQFLFEYFSETQRNKGNFPGRFSGRQFSNSRSEMNVSTLELGDSALYLCASSLDAKSNNSPLHFGNGTRLTVT.